Below, 19 T cell receptor beta chains from the same sample are listed, as sequenced in a study of shared clonotypes between healthy human individuals. TCRdb keeps only in-frame clones here, not all; method: immunoSEQ multiplex PCR. The sample yields approximately 2,300,000 clones, roughly 92% seen once. The specimen was naive CD4+ T cells from PBMCs. Subset meaning: CD45RA+ positively selected. Receptors originate from a man younger than 30 in good health. Some clones in this sample may be carry-over from other donors' samples.

This clone was found a few times. The sample contains more than one DNA sequence encoding this CDR3. The chain uses TRBV2 and TRBJ1-5; unclear D gene. The CDR3 runs 14 residues. Germline V lookup: CDR1 SNHLY, CDR2 FYNNEI. Trimming took 3 bases from V and 2 from J, leaving 8 bases between them. The CDR3 spells CASSDSLGNQPQHF. CDR3 coding DNA: TGTGCCAGCAGTGACTCATTGGGCAATCAGCCCCAGCATTTT.

This chain connects TRBV7-6 to TRBJ2-1; 10 bases match TRBD2. V was pared by 8 bases and J by 4 bases, with 5 bases of the junction left unmatched. The CDR3 sequence is 14 residues long. Germline-derived CDR1 and CDR2 are SGHVS and FNYEAQ. This CDR3 reads CASGPSGRYNEQFF. The CDR3, as DNA: TGTGCCAGCGGCCCTAGCGGGAGATACAATGAGCAGTTCTTC.

The chain joins TRBV11-2 to TRBJ2-5; 8 bases are shared with TRBD2. The germline CDR1 and CDR2 sequences are SGHAT and FQNNGV. The length of the CDR3 is 16 residues. J lost 5 bases, V lost 2 bases, and 10 bases had no gene match. Written as DNA, the CDR3 is TGTGCCAGCAGCTTAACCCGGGTTAGCGGGATTGAGACCCAGTACTTC. The encoded protein is CASSLTRVSGIETQYF.

This clone appeared a single time. For the CDR3, the DNA is TGTGCCAGTCTGGATCCGGGGCGTAATGAAAAACTGTTTTTT. Protein: CASLDPGRNEKLFF. The chain recombines TRBV19 with TRBJ1-4; D possibly corresponds to TRBD1 (5 bases). V lost 8 bases and J 4 bases, leaving 14 bases between the germline ends. This CDR3 spans 14 amino acids. Germline V gene sequence: CDR1 LNHDA, CDR2 SQIVND (reference sequence).

This chain connects TRBV2 to TRBJ2-1, with TRBD2 matching over 11 bases. Per germline, CDR1 SNHLY and CDR2 FYNNEI. The length of the CDR3 is 15 residues. V shed 7 bases and J 6 bases; nucleotides not matched to a gene: 8. The CDR3 coding sequence is TGTGCCAGCACTAGCGGGAGGTTTATCGTCAATGAGCAGTTCTTC. This sequence encodes CASTSGRFIVNEQFF.

CDR3 loop: CASSGTAATGELFF. The CDR3 region has the DNA TGCGCCAGCAGTGGGACAGCCGCTACCGGGGAGCTGTTTTTT. The J gene is TRBJ2-2, the V gene TRBV5-1, with 7 bases matching TRBD1. Trimming removed 5 bases from V and 5 bases from J; junction bases left unmatched: 6. CDR3 size: 14 residues. Germline assignment: CDR1 SGHRS and CDR2 YFSETQ.

This clone occurred a few times. CDR3 residues: CASSRGQEETEAFF. As DNA, the CDR3 is TGTGCCAGCTCACGAGGACAGGAGGAGACTGAAGCTTTCTTT. The chain has TRBV18 and TRBJ1-1; 7 bases match TRBD1. Germline values: CDR1 KGHSH, CDR2 LQKENI. After removal of 4 bases from V and 5 bases from J, the junction contained 7 bases not matched to a gene. The CDR3 loop spans 14 amino acids.

The chain joins TRBV5-5 to TRBJ2-7; no firm D call. Germline V gene data show CDR1 as SGHKS and CDR2 as YYEKEE (reference sequence). The CDR3 runs to 11 residues. The V end lost 4 bases, the J end lost 3 bases, and 5 bases lay between the germline ends. The CDR3 coding sequence is TGTGCCAGCAGCATCCTCTACGAGCAGTACTTC. Amino acid sequence: CASSILYEQYF.

The rearrangement uses TRBV7-2 and TRBJ2-3; 7 positions match TRBD2. CDR3 length equals 16 residues. Per germline, CDR1 SGHTA and CDR2 FQGNSA. The J segment lost 0 bases and the V segment lost 2 bases, leaving 5 bases of the junction unmatched. CDR3 sequence (DNA): TGTGCCAGCAGCTTATATCTAGCGGCGAGCACAGATACGCAGTATTTT. It encodes CASSLYLAASTDTQYF.

This clone was counted once. The chain couples TRBV27 to TRBJ2-6; D remains unclear. V was shortened by 3 bases and J by 3 bases, with 9 bases between the two germline ends. Germline values: CDR1 MNHEY, CDR2 SMNVEV (reference sequence). The CDR3 runs 15 residues. The CDR3 sequence is CASSFGRRGANVLTF. The CDR3 DNA is TGTGCCAGCAGTTTTGGCCGGCGTGGGGCCAACGTCCTGACTTTC. The variable domain in full, completed from reference TRBV27 and TRBJ2-6, reads EAQVTQNPRYLITVTGKKLTVTCSQNMNHEYMSWYRQDPGLGLRQIYYSMNVEVTDKGDVPEGYKVSRKEKRNFPLILESPSPNQTSLYFCASSFGRRGANVLTFGAGSRLTVL.

The rearrangement joins TRBV9 to TRBJ2-5; 9 bases are a match to TRBD2. Germline loops: CDR1 SGDLS, CDR2 YYNGEE. The CDR3 is 15 amino acids. The trim removed 0 bases at V and 0 bases at J, leaving 0 bases unmatched. The CDR3 is CASSVGTSDQETQYF. CDR3 DNA sequence: TGTGCCAGCAGCGTAGGGACTAGCGACCAAGAGACCCAGTACTTC.

The CDR3 DNA follows: TGTGCCAGCAGTTTATATCAACTAGCGGGAGTCCACAATGAGCAGTTCTTC. This gives the protein CASSLYQLAGVHNEQFF. The chain joins TRBV28 to TRBJ2-1; 11 nucleotides line up with TRBD2. In germline, CDR1 is MDHEN, CDR2 SYDVKM. This CDR3 comprises 17 residues. The trim removed 1 base at V and 5 bases at J, leaving 7 bases unmatched.

The chain carries TRBV28 and TRBJ1-4; 7 bases line up with TRBD1. Trimming at V came to 4 bases and at J to 8 bases, leaving 4 bases not matched to a gene. The CDR3 is 13 amino acids. The germline V gene encodes CDR1 MDHEN and CDR2 SYDVKM. The CDR3 protein is CASSSGQYEKLFF. The CDR3 DNA reads as TGTGCCAGCAGTTCGGGACAGTACGAAAAACTGTTTTTT.

The chain links TRBV2 to TRBJ1-5; TRBD1 aligns across 7 bases. The J segment lost 4 bases and the V segment lost 5 bases, leaving 2 bases of the junction unmatched. This CDR3 has 13 amino acids. From germline, CDR1 is SNHLY and CDR2 FYNNEI. The DNA for the CDR3 is TGTGCCAGCAGTAACAGGGGAAATCAGCCCCAGCATTTT. It is translated as CASSNRGNQPQHF.

The V call is TRBV6-6, the J call TRBJ1-2; no clear D. Trimming left V 6 bases short and J 2 bases short, with 16 bases between. This CDR3 has 15 amino acids. Per the germline V gene, CDR1 is MNHNY and CDR2 is SVGAGI (reference sequence). DNA for the CDR3: TGTGCCAGCAGCCGCACGGACGTTTCGAACTATGGCTACACCTTC. Residues: CASSRTDVSNYGYTF.

This chain uses TRBV21-1 with TRBJ2-7. TRBV21-1 is tagged as a pseudogene. There are 17 residues in the CDR3. The CDR3, as DNA: TGTGCCAGCACCACCCTACGGGGGAGGACAGAGCATTACGAGCAGTACTTC. Encoded protein: CASTTLRGRTEHYEQYF.

This chain joins TRBV10-3 and TRBJ2-1; 11 bases align to TRBD1. After removal of 3 bases from V and 8 bases from J, the junction contained 9 bases not matched to a gene. CDR1 ENHRY and CDR2 SYGVKD come from the germline V gene. The CDR3 length is 16 residues. The CDR3 nucleotides read TGTGCCATCAGTGACCCGGGACAGGGGGTTTTCGATGAGCAGTTCTTC. It yields the protein CAISDPGQGVFDEQFF.

The gene calls are TRBV28 and TRBJ2-5; D possibly corresponds to TRBD1 (6 bases). The CDR3 runs to 17 residues. V lost 0 bases and J 7 bases, leaving 21 bases between the germline ends. Germline V lookup: CDR1 MDHEN, CDR2 SYDVKM. This CDR3 reads CASSLWGAGRGLGTQYF. The DNA for the CDR3 is TGTGCCAGCAGTTTATGGGGGGCAGGCCGAGGGTTGGGGACCCAGTACTTC.

In regard to this clone: The sample has other DNA sequences that encode this CDR3 too. The gene calls are TRBV5-1 and TRBJ1-1; possibly TRBD1 for D (5 bases). The V end lost 3 bases, the J end lost 1 base, and 10 bases lay between the germline ends. Germline-derived CDR1 and CDR2 are SGHRS and YFSETQ. This CDR3 region has 14 residues. The CDR3 sequence: CASSWGTSNTEAFF. CDR3 DNA sequence: TGCGCCAGCAGCTGGGGGACCTCGAACACTGAAGCTTTCTTT.